A selection of T cell receptor beta chains follows, all from one sample in a study of blood T cell repertoires in COVID-19. The table came from immunoSEQ multiplex PCR; TCRdb's copy has only in-frame clones and leaves some out. This sample has a few hundred thousand clones, with about 85% found just once. Sequencing was performed on PBMCs or T cells enriched from blood (not recorded which). The receptor set was obtained from a man aged 40-49 years who had recovered from COVID-19. CDR3s include the opening cysteine and the closing phenylalanine or tryptophan. A D gene is named only where the DNA matches it firmly. Clone size appears in some rows only: once, few, many, or a class for an expanded clone.

abundance	v_gene	j_gene	d_gene	CDR3aa	CDR3nt
.	TRBV10-3	TRBJ2-7	.	CAIREGDTSSYEQYF	TGTGCCATCAGGGAGGGGGACACGAGCTCCTACGAGCAGTACTTC
.	TRBV19	TRBJ1-5	TRBD1	CASTSTGSNQPQHF	TGTGCCAGTACTTCGACAGGGAGCAATCAGCCCCAGCATTTT
.	TRBV11-2	TRBJ1-1	.	CASSLELSGVDKAEAFF	TGTGCCAGCAGCTTAGAACTAAGCGGAGTTGATAAGGCTGAAGCTTTCTTT
.	TRBV12-3/TRBV12-4	TRBJ1-2	TRBD1	CASSITGVDGYTF	TGTGCCAGCAGTATTACAGGGGTGGATGGCTACACCTTC
.	TRBV7-2	TRBJ2-2	.	CASKSVWRKTGELFF	TGTGCCAGCAAAAGCGTTTGGAGGAAGACCGGGGAGCTGTTTTTT
once	TRBV6-2/TRBV6-3	TRBJ1-3	.	CASNPDRYGNTIYF	TGTGCCAGCAACCCGGACAGATATGGAAACACCATATATTTT
.	TRBV9	TRBJ1-1	.	CASSVATGGMNTEAFF	TGTGCCAGCAGCGTAGCTACGGGGGGGATGAACACTGAAGCTTTCTTT
.	TRBV6-6	TRBJ2-1	.	CASSLTRAAGQFF	TGTGCCAGCAGTTTGACGAGGGCTGCGGGGCAGTTCTTC
.	TRBV4-1	TRBJ2-1	TRBD1	CASSQGQGLNEQFF	TGCGCCAGCAGCCAGGGACAGGGACTCAATGAGCAGTTCTTC
.	TRBV5-1	TRBJ2-7	.	CASRPPYRSSYEQYF	TGCGCCAGCAGGCCGCCTTACAGGAGCTCCTACGAGCAGTACTTC
few	TRBV9	TRBJ2-7	.	CASSPWDSRVGEQYF	TGTGCCAGCAGCCCCTGGGACTCCCGAGTTGGCGAGCAGTACTTC
.	TRBV5-6	TRBJ1-1	.	CASSADPAGNTEAFF	TGTGCCAGCAGCGCAGACCCAGCGGGAAACACTGAAGCTTTCTTT
few	TRBV2	TRBJ1-2	.	CASRTDTYGYTF	TGTGCCAGCCGAACTGACACCTATGGCTACACCTTC
.	TRBV6-1	TRBJ2-3	.	CASSDVGGRTDTQYF	TGTGCCAGCAGTGATGTCGGGGGACGCACAGATACGCAGTATTTT
.	TRBV25-1	TRBJ1-1	.	CASSGSGLSTEAFF	TGTGCCAGCAGTGGATCAGGGCTTTCCACGGAAGCTTTCTTT
.	TRBV2	TRBJ2-7	.	CASSETHYEQYF	TGTGCCAGCAGTGAAACTCACTACGAGCAGTACTTC
.	TRBV9	TRBJ2-3	.	CASSVAGSAISTDTQYF	TGTGCCAGCAGCGTAGCCGGGAGTGCAATCAGCACAGATACGCAGTATTTT
.	TRBV2	TRBJ2-7	TRBD1	CASGGQVSREQYF	TGTGCCAGCGGGGGACAGGTCAGCAGGGAGCAGTACTTC
few	TRBV19	TRBJ2-7	.	CASSIEQYQEQYF	TGTGCCAGTAGTATAGAGCAGTACCAGGAGCAGTACTTC
.	TRBV2	TRBJ2-7	TRBD1	CASSERDRRYF	TGTGCCAGCAGCGAACGGGACAGGAGATACTTC
.	TRBV5-8	TRBJ2-1	TRBD1	CASRTGTGDLDEQFF	TGTGCCAGCAGAACCGGGACAGGTGATTTGGATGAGCAGTTCTTC
.	TRBV28	TRBJ1-5	TRBD1	CASSLRQGRSQPQHF	TGTGCCAGCAGTTTAAGACAGGGAAGGAGTCAGCCCCAGCATTTT
.	TRBV11-2	TRBJ2-7	.	CASSLETGTTYEQYF	TGTGCCAGCAGCTTAGAAACCGGGACAACCTACGAGCAGTACTTC
.	TRBV24-1	TRBJ1-5	.	CATSQGSNQPQHF	TGTGCCACCAGTCAGGGTAGCAATCAGCCCCAGCATTTT
.	TRBV3-1/TRBV3-2	TRBJ1-5	TRBD1	CASSQRTGDQPQHF	TGTGCCAGCAGCCAAAGGACAGGGGATCAGCCCCAGCATTTT
.	TRBV7-9	TRBJ2-1	TRBD2	CASSLTSGTYNEQFF	TGTGCCAGCAGCCTTACTAGCGGGACCTACAATGAGCAGTTCTTC
once	TRBV30	TRBJ2-1	TRBD2	CAWSTSGRGEQFF	TGTGCCTGGAGTACTAGCGGGAGGGGTGAGCAGTTCTTC
.	TRBV5-1	TRBJ1-1	.	CASSLWDLNTEAFF	TGCGCCAGCAGCTTGTGGGACTTGAACACTGAAGCTTTCTTT
once	TRBV19	TRBJ2-7	.	CASSIQVDYEQYF	TGTGCCAGTAGTATACAGGTGGACTACGAGCAGTACTTC
.	TRBV29-1	TRBJ1-1	TRBD1	CSVQTGGTEAFF	TGCAGCGTCCAGACAGGGGGCACTGAAGCTTTCTTT
once	TRBV5-1	TRBJ1-3	TRBD1	CASSARQGISSGNTIYF	TGCGCCAGCAGCGCGAGACAGGGGATTAGCTCTGGAAACACCATATATTTT
.	TRBV28	TRBJ2-6	.	CASEDSRYGANVLTF	TGTGCCAGCGAGGACAGTCGTTACGGGGCCAACGTCCTGACTTTC
medium-sized	TRBV27	TRBJ1-2	TRBD1	CASSTLGTGDGYTF	TGTGCCAGCAGTACCCTTGGGACAGGGGATGGCTACACCTTC
.	TRBV25-1	TRBJ2-7	.	CASSDLSGGDYEQYF	TGTGCCAGCAGTGACCTCAGCGGAGGGGACTACGAGCAGTACTTC
.	TRBV9	TRBJ2-3	.	CASSVSGLSTDTQYF	TGTGCCAGCAGCGTTTCGGGACTGAGCACAGATACGCAGTATTTT
.	TRBV28	TRBJ2-7	.	CASRSTGSYEQYF	TGTGCCAGCAGATCGACAGGCTCCTACGAGCAGTACTTC
.	TRBV7-8	TRBJ1-5	.	CASSSSGLRPPQHF	TGTGCCAGCAGTTCCTCGGGACTAAGGCCGCCCCAGCATTTT
.	TRBV5-1	TRBJ1-2	.	CASSPTGTNYGYTF	TGCGCCAGCAGCCCGACCGGGACAAACTATGGCTACACCTTC
.	TRBV28	TRBJ2-5	.	CASSLPSDFGGETQYF	TGTGCCAGCAGTTTACCTTCGGACTTCGGAGGGGAGACCCAGTACTTC
.	TRBV4-2	TRBJ2-3	TRBD2	CASSQDVAGGPQYF	TGTGCCAGCAGCCAAGACGTAGCGGGAGGCCCGCAGTATTTT
.	TRBV9	TRBJ2-2	TRBD2	CASSGVRTSGNTGELFF	TGTGCCAGCAGCGGTGTACGGACTAGCGGTAACACCGGGGAGCTGTTTTTT
few	TRBV2	TRBJ2-7	.	CASSAPRTSYEQYF	TGTGCCAGCTCAGCGCCCCGAACCTCCTACGAGCAGTACTTC
.	TRBV2	TRBJ1-5	.	CASTKSPAEPQHF	TGTGCCAGCACAAAAAGTCCCGCGGAGCCCCAGCATTTT
.	TRBV30	TRBJ2-7	TRBD1	CAWSVGTGSYEQYF	TGTGCCTGGAGTGTAGGGACAGGCTCCTACGAGCAGTACTTC
.	TRBV7-2	TRBJ1-5	TRBD1	CASSLGGTGNQPQHF	TGTGCCAGCAGCTTAGGAGGGACAGGGAATCAGCCCCAGCATTTT
.	TRBV7-2	TRBJ1-5	.	CASSLTPGHRAQPQHF	TGTGCCAGCAGCCTCACCCCCGGTCACAGGGCCCAGCCCCAGCATTTT
.	TRBV9	TRBJ2-1	TRBD1	CASSGTGSYNEQFF	TGTGCCAGCAGCGGGACAGGCTCCTACAATGAGCAGTTCTTC
.	TRBV10-3	TRBJ2-1	.	CAISFRGDEQFF	TGTGCCATTTCCTTCAGGGGAGATGAGCAGTTCTTC
.	TRBV24-1	TRBJ2-1	.	CATSDLGQPYNEQFF	TGTGCCACCAGTGATTTGGGGCAGCCCTACAATGAGCAGTTCTTC
.	TRBV4-2	TRBJ2-5	TRBD2	CASSQDPLAGNQETQYF	TGTGCCAGCAGCCAAGATCCCCTAGCGGGAAACCAAGAGACCCAGTACTTC
.	TRBV7-9	TRBJ2-3	TRBD2	CASSTLAGGWDTQYF	TGTGCCAGCAGCACCCTAGCGGGGGGCTGGGATACGCAGTATTTT
.	TRBV28	TRBJ1-2	TRBD1	CASRPRGLGRGYTF	TGTGCCAGCAGACCCAGGGGGTTGGGGCGCGGCTACACCTTC
.	TRBV12-3/TRBV12-4	TRBJ1-3	.	CASSFNSGNTIYF	TGTGCCAGCAGTTTTAACTCTGGAAACACCATATATTTT
few	TRBV27	TRBJ2-5	TRBD2	CASRSSGRGETQYF	TGTGCCAGCCGCTCTAGCGGGAGAGGTGAGACCCAGTACTTC
.	TRBV4-2	TRBJ2-7	.	CASSQDRPSLSYEQYF	TGTGCCAGCAGCCAAGACCGCCCTAGTTTGTCCTACGAGCAGTACTTC
.	TRBV2	TRBJ2-5	TRBD1	CASSEGRGPPKRYF	TGTGCCAGCAGTGAGGGCAGGGGGCCGCCTAAACGGTACTTC
once	TRBV7-9	TRBJ2-7	TRBD2	CASSQRSLGGEYEQYF	TGTGCCAGCAGCCAACGTTCTCTGGGAGGGGAATACGAGCAGTACTTC
.	TRBV3-1/TRBV3-2	TRBJ1-5	.	CASSQGQGWGNQPQHF	TGTGCCAGCAGCCAAGGCCAGGGCTGGGGCAATCAGCCCCAGCATTTT
many	TRBV20-1	TRBJ1-1	.	CRVSGDAEAFF	TGCAGGGTCTCAGGGGACGCTGAAGCTTTCTTT